The T cell receptor beta chain described here comes from a study of early T cells in non-severe SARS-CoV-2 infection. The overall study: Sequencing used unsorted whole-blood bulk RNA, so chains lack pairing.

Unique molecular identifiers were attached to individual cDNA molecules. TCRdb ran MiXCR on the 5' RACE reads and lists one entry per CDR3 protein. Among tens of thousands of distinct CDR3 sequences, about 12% were seen once, and the ten largest hold roughly 5%. CDR3 size: 15 residues. The V gene's germline CDR1 is MNHNY and CDR2 SVGAGI (reference sequence). Trimming left V 2 bases short and J 2 bases short, with 11 bases between. This clonotype appeared a few times. Its antigen is as yet unknown. General study findings and limits: Anti-spike CD8 specificities were favored by VDJdb matching, whose results missed private and CD4 specificities.

The sequenced sample was whole blood. This sequence originates from an adult who was a healthcare worker with PCR-confirmed SARS-CoV-2 infection or an uninfected control (not recorded which). The genes are TRBV6-6 and TRBJ2-3; D perhaps matches TRBD2 (5 bases). The chain's CDR3 is CASSYEGGSTDTQYF. The CDR3, as DNA: TGTGCCAGCAGTTACGAGGGCGGGTCCACAGATACGCAGTATTTT.